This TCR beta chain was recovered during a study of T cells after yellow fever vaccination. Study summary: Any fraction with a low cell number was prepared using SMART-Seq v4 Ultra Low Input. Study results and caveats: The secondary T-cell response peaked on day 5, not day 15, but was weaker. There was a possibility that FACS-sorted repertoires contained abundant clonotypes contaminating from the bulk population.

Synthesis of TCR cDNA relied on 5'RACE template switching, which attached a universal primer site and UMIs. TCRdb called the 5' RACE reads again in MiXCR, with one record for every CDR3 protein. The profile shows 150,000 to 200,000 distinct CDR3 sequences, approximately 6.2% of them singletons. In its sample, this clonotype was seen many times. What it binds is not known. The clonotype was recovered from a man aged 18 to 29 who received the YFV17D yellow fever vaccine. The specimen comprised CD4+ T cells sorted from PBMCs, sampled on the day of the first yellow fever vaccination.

This chain's CDR3 is CSARDSRGAYEKLFF. In DNA, the CDR3 is TGCAGTGCTAGAGATTCCAGGGGCGCGTATGAAAAACTGTTTTTT. The rearrangement uses TRBV20-1 and TRBJ1-4, with TRBD1 as a possible D gene (6 bases). The V end lost 0 bases, the J end lost 6 bases, and 14 bases lay between the germline ends. The CDR3 is 15 residues long. In germline, CDR1 is DFQATT, CDR2 SNEGSKA (reference sequence).